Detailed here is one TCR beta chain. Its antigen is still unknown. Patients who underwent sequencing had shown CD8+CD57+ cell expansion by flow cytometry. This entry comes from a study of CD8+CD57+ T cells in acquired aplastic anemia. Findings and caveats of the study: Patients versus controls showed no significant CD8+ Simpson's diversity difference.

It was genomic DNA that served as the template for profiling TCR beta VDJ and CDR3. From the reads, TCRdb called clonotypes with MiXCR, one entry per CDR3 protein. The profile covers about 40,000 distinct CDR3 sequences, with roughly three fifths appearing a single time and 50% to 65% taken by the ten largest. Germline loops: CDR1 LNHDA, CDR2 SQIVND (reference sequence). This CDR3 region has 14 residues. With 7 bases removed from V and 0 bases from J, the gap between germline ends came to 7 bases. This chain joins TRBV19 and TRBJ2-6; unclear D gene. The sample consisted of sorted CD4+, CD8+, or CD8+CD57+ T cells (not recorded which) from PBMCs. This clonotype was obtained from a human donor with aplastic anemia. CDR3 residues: CASMSFSGANVLTF. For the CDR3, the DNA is TGTGCCAGTATGTCGTTCTCTGGGGCCAACGTCCTGACTTTC.